This entry features one T cell receptor beta chain sequence. This clonotype was picked up a small number of times. Which antigen it targets is not known. Base quality data are lacking; no much larger clone is found one base away. This sample stems from a study of T cells in Graves' hyperthyroidism and ophthalmopathy (dated by TCRdb to about 2019). Background on the whole study: Peripheral blood samples were taken at initial diagnosis, before any treatment was given. Prospective prediction of ophthalmopathy was tested in an independent validation cohort of approximately 18 hyperthyroidism patients and 15 to 17 patients who later progressed to ophthalmopathy. After sampling, hyperthyroidism patients received methimazole starting at 30 mg daily, and ophthalmopathy patients received high-dose intravenous methylprednisolone. The paper reports TCR Vbeta CDR3 sequencing of roughly 140 peripheral blood samples: 43 ophthalmopathy, over 70 hyperthyroidism and about 17 progressor patients. To identify distinguishing TCR V-J signatures, a discovery cohort of around 100 patients was used, comprising 40 to 45 with Graves' ophthalmopathy and 55 to 65 with stable Graves' hyperthyroidism. In addition, the study compared T-cell repertoires in thyroid tissue and in blood from roughly 6 Graves' hyperthyroidism patients. The roughly 91 discovery patients were randomly divided into training and test sets at a 7:3 ratio. Here is what the overall study found, with its caveats: Most expanded thyroid clonotypes (frequency above 0.001) were also found in blood, which suggests that blood repertoires may mirror thyroid immune responses. In validation, the model predicted progression to ophthalmopathy a median of roughly 6.1 months before onset, with roughly 70% sensitivity and about 72% specificity. No statistical method was used to set the sample size in advance, and investigators knew the group allocation. Ophthalmopathy was separated from stable hyperthyroidism by a 13 V-J signature model, with over 85% sensitivity and roughly 84% specificity obtained in cross-validation and 80%/75% obtained in testing.

Ophthalmopathy patients had moderately to severely active disease, Clinical Activity Score of at least 3, NOSPECS grade of at least 4, and duration under 3 months. Any patient with an uncontrolled infection, another autoimmune disease, pregnancy or lactation was excluded. Diagnoses were established on the basis of clinical symptoms, serum thyroxine and TRAb, thyroid ultrasound, and orbital computed tomography. Ficoll-Paque density gradient centrifugation was used to isolate PBMCs from approximately 10 ml of fresh peripheral blood. Total RNA was extracted using Trizol reagent, and RNA quality was assessed on an Agilent 2100 Bioanalyzer. TCR beta CDR3 regions were amplified from RNA transcripts. For the first round of RT-PCR on the TCR CDR3, the HTBI primer set was used together with the Qiagen OneStep RT-PCR kit. A second multiplex PCR round built the libraries, followed by size selection and purification. The libraries were sequenced on an Illumina HiSeq2000 using paired-end 100 bp reads. From the authors' description of their analysis: SOAPnuke was used to process the raw data, removing reads that contained adapters or uncalled bases, had a mean Phred below 15, or lacked an exact match to the constant primer or identifier. COPE v1.2.5 was used to merge high-quality paired reads, and clonotypes were defined as unique nucleotide sequences. MiTCR v1.1 was used to align clonotypes to the IMGT TRBV, TRBD and TRBJ reference segments. Only V-J combinations with frequency above 0.0001, covering roughly 99% of repertoires, were analysed. The TCS score was defined as the ratio of F50 (clonal expansion) to E x V (chaos), calculated using BLOSUM62-based TCRdist between CDR3 peptides within each V-J. Welch's t-statistics and random forest reduced 500 to 550 V-J features to around 14, which were used in a naive Bayes classifier (R e1071). Starting from the raw public reads, TCRdb applied fastp trimming at Q25, assembled clones with MiXCR and retained in-frame beta chains. One record per CDR3 amino acid sequence lists the most common genes and DNA. Here the V and J calls rest on TCRdb's processing, not on the authors' analysis. In this sample the table shows about 500,000 distinct CDR3 sequences, about 16% of which occur a single time. The top ten clonotypes cover 25% to 30% of the sample.

V loses 5 bases, J loses 4 bases, and the germline ends lie 8 bases apart. The germline V gene (reference sequence) specifies DFQATT as CDR1 and SNEGSKA as CDR2. Including cysteine and phenylalanine, the CDR3 has 12 amino acids. The retained sequence is limited to the CDR3, 36 bases, with the frame set at the first base. The chain was built from TRBV20-1 and TRBJ2-2; too little of a D gene remains to name it. Sequences were obtained from blood. The sequence was collected from a woman aged 25-40 years with Graves' ophthalmopathy. The sequenced DNA is TGCAGTGCTGCTGAGCCCACCGGGGAGCTGTTTTTT. Its translation is CSAAEPTGELFF.